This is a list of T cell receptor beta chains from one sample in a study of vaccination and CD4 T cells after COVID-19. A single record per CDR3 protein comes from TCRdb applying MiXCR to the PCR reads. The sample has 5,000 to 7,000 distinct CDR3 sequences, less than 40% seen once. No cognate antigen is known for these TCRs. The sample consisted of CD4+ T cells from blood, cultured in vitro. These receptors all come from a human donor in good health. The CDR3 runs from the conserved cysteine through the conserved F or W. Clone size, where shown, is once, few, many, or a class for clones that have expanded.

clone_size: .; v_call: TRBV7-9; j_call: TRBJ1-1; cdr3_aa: CASSLSHSEAFF
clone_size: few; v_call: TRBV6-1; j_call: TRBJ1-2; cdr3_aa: CASSDVGQGAHYTF
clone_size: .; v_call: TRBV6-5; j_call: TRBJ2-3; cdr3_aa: CASSYIAGGPRTQYF
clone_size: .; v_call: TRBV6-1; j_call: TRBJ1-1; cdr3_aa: CASSRQNTEAFF
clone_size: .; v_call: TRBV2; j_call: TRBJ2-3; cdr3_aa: CASRNGGTDTQYF
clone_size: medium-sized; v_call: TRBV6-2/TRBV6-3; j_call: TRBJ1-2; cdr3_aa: CASSYSNRGHGYTF
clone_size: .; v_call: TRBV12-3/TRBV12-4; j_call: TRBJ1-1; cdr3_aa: CASSWRAGGTTEAFF
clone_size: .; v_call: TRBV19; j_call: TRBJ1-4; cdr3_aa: CASTHNDGPNEKLFF
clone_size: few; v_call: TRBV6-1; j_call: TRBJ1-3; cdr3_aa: CASSPLPGAGGNTIYF
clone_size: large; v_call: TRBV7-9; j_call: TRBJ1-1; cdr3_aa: CASSSQSNTEAFF
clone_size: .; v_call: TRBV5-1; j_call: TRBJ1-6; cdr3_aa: CASSVSNSYNSPLHF
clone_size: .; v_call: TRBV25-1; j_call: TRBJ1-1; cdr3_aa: CASTERIAMNTEASF
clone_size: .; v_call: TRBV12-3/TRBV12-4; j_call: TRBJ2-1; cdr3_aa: CASSLGQTKQFF
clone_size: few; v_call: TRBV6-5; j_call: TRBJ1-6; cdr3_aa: CASRYPDTYNSPLHF
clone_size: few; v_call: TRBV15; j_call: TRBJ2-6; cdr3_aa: CATSREGLTGANVLTF
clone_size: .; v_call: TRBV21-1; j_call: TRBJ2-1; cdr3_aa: CASSRARGDDEQFF
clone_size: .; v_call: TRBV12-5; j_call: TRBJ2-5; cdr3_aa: CASGLGSQETQYF
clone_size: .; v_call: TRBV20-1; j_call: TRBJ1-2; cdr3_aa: CSASVRGNYGYTF
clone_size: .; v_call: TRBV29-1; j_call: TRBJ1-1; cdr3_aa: CSGGTTEAFF
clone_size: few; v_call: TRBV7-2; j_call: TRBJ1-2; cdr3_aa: CASSFTGGGYTF
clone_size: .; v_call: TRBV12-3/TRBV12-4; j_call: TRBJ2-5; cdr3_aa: CASSPPTRLETQYF
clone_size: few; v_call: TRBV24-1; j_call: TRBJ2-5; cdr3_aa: CATSGAGETQYF
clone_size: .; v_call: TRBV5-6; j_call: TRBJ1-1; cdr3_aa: CASSFGTGLGTEAFF
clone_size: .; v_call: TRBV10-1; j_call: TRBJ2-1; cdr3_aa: CASSEGGPGNEQFF
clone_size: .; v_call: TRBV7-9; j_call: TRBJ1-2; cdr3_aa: CASSSSTGVSYGYTF
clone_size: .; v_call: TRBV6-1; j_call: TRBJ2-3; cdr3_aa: CASIVSGATDTQYF
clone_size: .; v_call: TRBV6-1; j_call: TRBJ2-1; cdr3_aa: CASSESKDNEQFF
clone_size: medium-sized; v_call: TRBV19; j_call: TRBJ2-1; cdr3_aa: CASSMVDRVIEQFF
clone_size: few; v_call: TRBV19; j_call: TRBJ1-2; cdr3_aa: CASSPSTVNYGYTF
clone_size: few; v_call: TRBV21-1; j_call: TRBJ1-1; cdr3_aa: CASSPSGRMDTEAFF
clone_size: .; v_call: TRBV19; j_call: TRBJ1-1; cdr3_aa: CASSTGTEAFF
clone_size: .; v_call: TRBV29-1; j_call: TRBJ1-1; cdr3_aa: CSVQGAANTEAFF
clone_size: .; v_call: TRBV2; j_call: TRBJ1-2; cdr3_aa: CASDRSATNYGYTF
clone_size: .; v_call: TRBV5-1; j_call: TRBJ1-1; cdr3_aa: CASSPSTGTEAFF
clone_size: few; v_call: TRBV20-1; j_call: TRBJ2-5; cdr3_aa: CSATWTSPETQYF
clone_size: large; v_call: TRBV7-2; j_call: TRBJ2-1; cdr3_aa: CASSTYLANEQFF
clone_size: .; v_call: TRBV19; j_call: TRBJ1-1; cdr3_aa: CASSMGAGGGSTEAFF
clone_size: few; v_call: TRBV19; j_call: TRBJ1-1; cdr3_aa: CASSIRSDLPGTEAFF
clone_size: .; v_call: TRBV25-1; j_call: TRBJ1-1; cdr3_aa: CASSEPGTVTEAFF
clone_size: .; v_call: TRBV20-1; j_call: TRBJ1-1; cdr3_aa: CSARDPRFSGAFF
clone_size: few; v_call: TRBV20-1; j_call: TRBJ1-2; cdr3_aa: CSSQGASGYTF
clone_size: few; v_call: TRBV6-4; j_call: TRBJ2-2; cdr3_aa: CASSEMTGVAGELFF
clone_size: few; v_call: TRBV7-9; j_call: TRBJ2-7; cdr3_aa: CASSFVAGSYEQYF
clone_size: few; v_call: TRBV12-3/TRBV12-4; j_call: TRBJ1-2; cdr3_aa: CASSLMWEGRGQSGYTF
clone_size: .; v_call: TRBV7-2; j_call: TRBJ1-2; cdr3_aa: CASSLVAGQGAGGYTF
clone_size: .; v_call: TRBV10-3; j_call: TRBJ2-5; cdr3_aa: CAISEKTTETQYF
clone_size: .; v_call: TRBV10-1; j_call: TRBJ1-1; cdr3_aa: CASSAQGYAEAFF
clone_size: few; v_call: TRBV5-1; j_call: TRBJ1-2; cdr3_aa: CASRSGQTNYGYTF
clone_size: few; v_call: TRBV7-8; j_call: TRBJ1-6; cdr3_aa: CASGTVDSPLHF
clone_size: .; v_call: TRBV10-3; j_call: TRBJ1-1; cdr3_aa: CAISGDRDRLNTEAFF
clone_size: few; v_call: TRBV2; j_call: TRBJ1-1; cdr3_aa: CASSEAATVNTEAFF
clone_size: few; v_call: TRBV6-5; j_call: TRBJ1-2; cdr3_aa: CASSSVGRGYTF
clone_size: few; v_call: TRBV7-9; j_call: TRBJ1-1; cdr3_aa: CASSYRGDTEAFF
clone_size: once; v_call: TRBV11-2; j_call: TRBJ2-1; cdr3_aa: CASSLRGDSSYNEQSF
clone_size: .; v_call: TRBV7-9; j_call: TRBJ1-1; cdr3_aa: CASSLEVQRTEAFF
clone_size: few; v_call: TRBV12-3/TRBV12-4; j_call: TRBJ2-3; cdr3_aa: CASSSGGGTDTQYF
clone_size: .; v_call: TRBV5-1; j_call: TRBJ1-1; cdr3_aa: CASSLYMNTEAFF
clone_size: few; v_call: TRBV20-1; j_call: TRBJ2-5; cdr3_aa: CSAVSGGQLTWETQYF
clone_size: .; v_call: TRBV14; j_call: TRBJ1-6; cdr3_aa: CASSQDRNFSPLHF